This is a list of T cell receptor beta chains from one sample in a study of blood T cell repertoires in COVID-19. This table comes from immunoSEQ multiplex PCR, and its TCRdb copy is limited to in-frame clones, with some not included. The data contain some 340,000 clones, around 82% of them singletons. Sequenced input: peripheral blood. The receptors were sampled from a man younger than 45 with active or convalescent COVID-19. Each CDR3 is given with its conserved first and last residue. The D gene is left open where the match is weak. Clone size is shown for a subset of rows, as once, few, many or a class of expanded clone.

TRBV2	.	.	14	TRBJ2-7	CASRPRVTRYEQYF	TGTGCCAGCCGGCCTCGTGTGACGCGGTACGAGCAGTACTTC
TRBV6-2/TRBV6-3	.	TRBD1	14	TRBJ2-7	CASSPGDSFYEQYF	TGTGCCAGCAGTCCCGGGGACAGCTTCTACGAGCAGTACTTC
TRBV29-1	.	TRBD1	12	TRBJ1-2	CSVRQGNYGYTF	TGCAGCGTCCGACAGGGTAACTATGGCTACACCTTC
TRBV2	.	.	17	TRBJ1-5	CASSAPWVGRSNQPQHF	TGTGCCAGCAGTGCTCCATGGGTAGGGAGGAGCAATCAGCCCCAGCATTTT
TRBV6-2/TRBV6-3	.	.	15	TRBJ1-2	CASSPPPRANYGYTF	TGTGCCAGCAGCCCTCCCCCCCGCGCTAACTATGGCTACACCTTC
TRBV30	.	.	13	TRBJ1-1	CAWTTGRGTEAFF	TGTGCCTGGACCACAGGGAGGGGGACTGAAGCTTTCTTT
TRBV30	.	TRBD1	16	TRBJ2-7	CAWSSLFRDRGYEQYF	TGTGCCTGGAGTTCCCTCTTCAGGGACAGGGGCTACGAGCAGTACTTC
TRBV29-1	.	.	13	TRBJ1-2	CSVPTSGVYGYTF	TGCAGCGTACCTACGTCAGGGGTCTATGGCTACACCTTC
TRBV5-5	.	.	13	TRBJ1-1	CASSFSLNTEAFF	TGTGCCAGCAGCTTCTCCCTGAACACTGAAGCTTTCTTT
TRBV7-9	once	.	12	TRBJ1-4	CASSLGEAKLFF	TGTGCCAGCAGCTTAGGAGAAGCAAAACTGTTTTTT
TRBV11-2	.	.	15	TRBJ1-1	CASSLVVSRNTEAFF	TGTGCCAGCAGCTTAGTTGTATCCAGGAACACTGAAGCTTTCTTT
TRBV5-5	.	.	16	TRBJ1-1	CASSPREGVRSTEAFF	TGTGCCAGCAGCCCGAGGGAGGGGGTGAGGAGCACTGAAGCTTTCTTT
TRBV15	.	TRBD2	15	TRBJ2-1	CATTLAGGTYNEQFF	TGTGCCACCACGCTAGCGGGAGGTACCTACAATGAGCAGTTCTTC
TRBV6-5	few	TRBD2	13	TRBJ2-7	CASSREGDYEQYF	TGTGCCAGCAGCCGGGAGGGTGACTACGAGCAGTACTTC
TRBV7-9	.	.	15	TRBJ1-2	CASTRSTLSIDGYTF	TGTGCCAGCACCCGAAGCACGTTAAGTATAGATGGCTACACCTTC
TRBV21-1	few	.	11	TRBJ1-2	CASRPLHPLTF	TGTGCCAGCAGACCCCTCCACCCCCTAACCTTC
TRBV9	.	.	13	TRBJ2-3	CASSGGDTDTQYF	TGTGCCAGCAGTGGCGGGGACACAGATACGCAGTATTTT
TRBV7-9	.	.	11	TRBJ2-2	CASQGGGELFF	TGTGCCAGCCAGGGTGGCGGGGAGCTGTTTTTT